The 5 T cell receptor beta chains below all came from one sample that was sequenced in a study of T cell changes during pregnancy in multiple sclerosis. Sequenced by immunoSEQ multiplex PCR; TCRdb stores in-frame clones only, minus some. The table has tens of thousands of clones, 85% to 90% seen once. Sequences were derived from CD4+ T cells from peripheral blood mononuclear cells, sampled in the second trimester of pregnancy. All receptors come from a female donor in good health, enrolled as a control in a pregnancy study.

The gene calls are TRBV6-1 and TRBJ1-1; D is uncertain. Deletions cut 7 bases from V and 11 bases from J, with 17 bases between. The CDR3 spans 12 residues. From germline, CDR1 is MNHNS and CDR2 SASEGT. The CDR3 here is CASMGAGFEAFF. DNA for the CDR3: TGTGCCAGCATGGGTGCCGGGTTTGAGGCTTTCTTT.

CDR3 nucleotides: TGCGCCAGCTCCGACCGAAAAGCGGGAGTTAGCGATACGCAGTATTTT. The encoded protein is CASSDRKAGVSDTQYF. The J gene is TRBJ2-3, the V gene TRBV5-1, with 8 bases matching TRBD2. The germline V gene encodes CDR1 SGHRS and CDR2 YFSETQ. The CDR3 length is 16 residues. After removal of 7 bases from V and 6 bases from J, the junction contained 16 bases not matched to a gene.

This clone was observed once. The gene calls are TRBV2 and TRBJ1-1, with 7 bases lining up with TRBD1. V was clipped by 3 bases and J by 5 bases; unmatched bases: 9. The CDR3 consists of 15 residues. Germline V gives CDR1 SNHLY, CDR2 FYNNEI. The CDR3: CASSDSPGGSTEAFF. DNA of the CDR3: TGTGCCAGCAGTGACTCCCCAGGGGGATCGACTGAAGCTTTCTTT.

This clone showed up just once. The chain employs TRBV15 and TRBJ1-4, with 7 bases matching TRBD1. V was clipped by 0 bases and J by 8 bases; unmatched bases: 12. The germline CDR1 and CDR2 sequences are LNHNV and YYDKDF (reference sequence). The CDR3 spans 17 residues. The CDR3 DNA follows: TGTGCCACCAGCAGAGATGAGGCAGGGGGGAGAGTAGAAAAACTGTTTTTT. Protein: CATSRDEAGGRVEKLFF.

The chain links TRBV7-2 to TRBJ2-5; D remains unclear. Trimming took 1 base from V and 0 from J, leaving 9 bases between them. In germline, CDR1 is SGHTA, CDR2 FQGNSA. This CDR3 is built from 15 residues. The CDR3 bases are TGTGCCAGCAGCTTAGGGGCCAGGTACCAAGAGACCCAGTACTTC. Translated, it gives CASSLGARYQETQYF.